This T cell receptor beta chain emerged from a study of blood T cell repertoires in COVID-19. Across the whole study: The samples span acute and convalescent COVID-19 from the United States, Italy and Spain. T cells, B-cell-depleted T cells, or PBMCs supplied cDNA or gDNA.

Per the original methods: Reference gene primer amplification gave nucleated cell count estimates. Assay: immunoSEQ multiplex PCR; the TCRdb copy retains only in-frame clones and omits some. V, J and clone size are taken as reported in that table, and D and trimming were inferred from the DNA itself. The table lists approximately 150,000 clones, around four fifths of them singletons, with roughly 8% in the top ten. Recovered Cohort 3 donors showed two negative PCRs, clearance, or symptom resolution. CDR1 and CDR2 (germline): SGHTA, FQGNSA. The CDR3 runs 15 residues. Trimming pared 4 bases from V and 7 bases from J, leaving 17 bases between.

V gene TRBV7-2 combines with J gene TRBJ1-3; D gene unclear. This sequence was found in a woman aged 45-60 years who had recovered from COVID-19. Specimen: PBMCs or T cells enriched from blood (not recorded which). The CDR3 is CASSSSGVPGNTIYF. CDR3 bases: TGTGCCAGCAGCTCCTCCGGGGTCCCCGGCAACACCATATATTTT.